Following are 25 T cell receptor beta chains from one sample sequenced in a study of glioma-infiltrating T cells after dendritic cell vaccination. As to time point: after dendritic cell vaccination, including at tumor progression/relapse. Generated by immunoSEQ multiplex PCR, the TCRdb table keeps only in-frame clones and is missing some. The table shows some 24,000 clones, with roughly 91% occurring only once. Source: blood, taken after dendritic cell vaccination. These receptors were collected from a human donor with glioblastoma.

The V call is TRBV18, the J call TRBJ1-1; 8 nucleotides match TRBD1. The ends lost 6 bases at V and 3 bases at J; junction bases unmatched: 6. The CDR3 has 14 amino acids. The germline V gene has CDR1 KGHSH and CDR2 LQKENI. CDR3 nucleotides: TGTGCCAGCTCTCCAGGGGGCGAGTACACTGAAGCTTTCTTT. Amino acid sequence: CASSPGGEYTEAFF.

In its sample, this clone was seen once. This chain uses TRBV5-1 with TRBJ2-2, with a weak D call TRBD1 (6 bases). V lost 2 bases to trimming and J lost 5 bases, with 10 bases between them. The CDR3 length is 14 residues. Germline values: CDR1 SGHRS, CDR2 YFSETQ. CDR3 nucleotides: TGCGCCAGCAGCTTACAGGGTAGGACCGGGGAGCTGTTTTTT. Protein sequence: CASSLQGRTGELFF.

The CDR3: CASTVPRGTEAFF. For the CDR3, the DNA is TGTGCCAGCACCGTACCAAGGGGCACTGAAGCTTTCTTT. The chain combines TRBV6-5 with TRBJ1-1, with D possibly being TRBD1 (5 bases). The CDR3 sequence is 13 residues long. The germline CDR1 and CDR2 sequences are MNHEY and SVGAGI. V was pared by 7 bases and J by 4 bases, with 13 bases between.

This chain uses TRBV30 with TRBJ2-5, with D possibly matching TRBD2 (6 bases). The CDR3 totals 13 residues. Trimming removed 2 bases at V and 2 bases at J, with 9 bases between. Germline loops: CDR1 GTSNPN, CDR2 SVGIG (reference sequence). DNA of the CDR3: TGTGCCTGGAGTCGGGGGTTTCAAGAGACCCAGTACTTC. Translation: CAWSRGFQETQYF. The full variable domain, in which reference TRBV30 and TRBJ2-5 provide the parts outside the CDR3, is SQTIHQWPATLVQPVGSPLSLECTVEGTSNPNLYWYRQAAGRGLQLLFYSVGIGQISSEVPQNLSASRPQDRQFILSSKKLLLSDSGFYLCAWSRGFQETQYFGPGTRLLVL.

The V gene is TRBV14, the J gene TRBJ1-1, with a tentative D call TRBD1 (6 bases). CDR1 SGHDN and CDR2 FVKESK come from the germline V gene. The ends were cut back, 5 bases at V and 4 bases at J, with 14 bases in the middle. This CDR3 has 14 residues. CDR3 in DNA: TGTGCCAGCAGCGAGGGGGGGTGGTTCACTGAAGCTTTCTTT. Encoded protein: CASSEGGWFTEAFF.

The genes are TRBV10-3 and TRBJ1-2; no clear D gene. CDR3 length: 13 residues. CDR1 and CDR2 from the germline V gene are ENHRY and SYGVKD. Trimming shortened V by 2 bases and J by 4 bases, and 8 bases separated the two germline ends. CDR3 sequence reads: CAISEDKFYGYTF. In nucleotides, the CDR3 is TGTGCCATCAGTGAGGACAAGTTCTATGGCTACACCTTC.

The chain employs TRBV28 and TRBJ2-1, with 8 bases fitting TRBD2. V lost 5 bases to trimming and J lost 4 bases; unmatched junction nucleotides: 10. The CDR3 is 16 amino acids. Germline V CDR1 and CDR2: MDHEN, SYDVKM. The CDR3 coding sequence is TGTGCCAGCAGTCCCCAGGCGGGGGGTTTTTACAATGAGCAGTTCTTC. This translates into CASSPQAGGFYNEQFF.

The rearrangement joins TRBV19 to TRBJ2-1, with D maybe TRBD1 (6 bases). Trimming removed 3 bases at V and 2 bases at J, with 8 bases between. Germline assignment: CDR1 LNHDA and CDR2 SQIVND (reference sequence). This CDR3 spans 14 amino acids. The CDR3 DNA reads TGTGCCAGTAGTATGGGACAAACCTACAATGAGCAGTTCTTC. The encoded protein is CASSMGQTYNEQFF.

The chain combines TRBV5-4 with TRBJ1-4; 10 bases map to TRBD1. The CDR3 contains 18 residues. Germline CDR1 is SGHNT and CDR2 is YYREEE (reference sequence). Trimming removed 4 bases from V and 5 bases from J; junction bases left unmatched: 14. The DNA of the CDR3 is TGTGCCAGCAGCGTCGGCCCGGGACAGGGGCGAGAGAATGAAAAACTGTTTTTT. Protein: CASSVGPGQGRENEKLFF.

This sequence joins TRBV11-2 and TRBJ2-3; D possibly corresponds to TRBD1 (8 bases). V was cut by 0 bases and J by 5 bases, with 15 bases left in between. Germline lookup yields CDR1 SGHAT and CDR2 FQNNGV. This CDR3 region has 16 residues. The DNA of the CDR3 is TGTGCCAGCAGCTTAGAGTTTTACAGGGGGGGAGATACGCAGTATTTT. It translates to CASSLEFYRGGDTQYF. The full variable domain, its missing parts supplied by reference TRBV11-2 and TRBJ2-3, is EAGVAQSPRYKIIEKRQSVAFWCNPISGHATLYWYQQILGQGPKLLIQFQNNGVVDDSQLPKDRFSAERLKGVDSTLKIQPAKLEDSAVYLCASSLEFYRGGDTQYFGPGTRLTVL.

J is TRBJ2-3 and V is TRBV6-5; the match to TRBD1 covers 9 bases. The CDR3 loop spans 15 amino acids. V shed 5 bases, J shed 1 base, and the junction held 4 bases outside the gene matches. The germline V gene has CDR1 MNHEY and CDR2 SVGAGI. The CDR3 spells CASSPQGARTDTQYF. The CDR3 DNA follows: TGTGCCAGCAGTCCACAGGGGGCTCGCACAGATACGCAGTATTTT.

This rearrangement joins TRBV14 to TRBJ2-7; possible D gene TRBD1, 7 bases. Per the germline V gene, CDR1 is SGHDN and CDR2 is FVKESK. The CDR3 consists of 15 residues. The ends were cut back, 1 base at V and 6 bases at J, with 16 bases in the middle. Here the CDR3 DNA reads TGTGCCAGCAGCCAAGTGCTCCAGGGGGGTGGCGAGCAGTACTTC. Translation: CASSQVLQGGGEQYF.

V is TRBV7-8 and J is TRBJ2-2; the match to TRBD1 covers 8 bases. CDR1 is SGHVS and CDR2 is FQNEAQ in the germline V gene. J was trimmed by 4 bases and V by 0 bases; bases with no gene match: 4. CDR3 length: 16 residues. This CDR3 reads CASSLADRGITGELFF. CDR3 in DNA: TGTGCCAGCAGCTTAGCCGACAGGGGAATCACCGGGGAGCTGTTTTTT.

The chain links TRBV5-1 to TRBJ2-1, with D possibly being TRBD2 (7 bases). The CDR3 is made up of 14 amino acids. Germline-derived CDR1 and CDR2 are SGHRS and YFSETQ. V was pared by 4 bases and J by 3 bases, with 11 bases between. CDR3: CASSGGGDYNEQFF. The CDR3 DNA reads as TGCGCCAGCAGCGGCGGGGGCGACTACAATGAGCAGTTCTTC.

This clone was detected once. The chain has TRBV5-4 and TRBJ2-4; 7 bases align to TRBD1. Trimming took 4 bases from V and 3 from J; bases not matched to a gene: 4. Germline values: CDR1 SGHNT, CDR2 YYREEE (reference sequence). This CDR3 is built from 14 residues. The CDR3 region has the DNA TGTGCCAGCAGCCCCGGGACAGTCAAAAACATTCAGTACTTC. As protein: CASSPGTVKNIQYF.

The V gene is TRBV10-3, the J gene TRBJ2-5, with a tentative D call TRBD2 (7 bases). Germline V gene data show CDR1 as ENHRY and CDR2 as SYGVKD. CDR3 length: 14 amino acids. V was pared by 6 bases and J by 3 bases, with 14 bases between. The CDR3 loop is CAISLGGAEETQYF. CDR3 DNA: TGTGCCATCAGCCTAGGGGGGGCGGAAGAGACCCAGTACTTC.

About this clone: Germline is not matched at one junction end, which may reflect a read error. Other DNA variants within this sample encode the same CDR3. This chain uses TRBV2 with TRBJ1-6, with D unresolved. The V gene's germline CDR1 is SNHLY and CDR2 FYNNEI. This CDR3 region has 13 residues. CDR3: CASISLTNSPLHF. CDR3 coding DNA: TGTGCCAGCATAAGCCTCACTAATTCCCCCCTCCACTTT.

This clone is a singleton in its sample. This rearrangement joins TRBV9 to TRBJ2-2, with D maybe TRBD2 (6 bases). This CDR3 is 16 amino acids long. Trimming stripped 0 bases from V and 5 bases from J, with 14 bases between. Germline V gene lookup returns CDR1 SGDLS and CDR2 YYNGEE. As DNA, the CDR3 is TGTGCCAGCAGCGTAGGTTTTGGGGCGGGGACCGGGGAGCTGTTTTTT. Translated, it gives CASSVGFGAGTGELFF.

CDR3 nucleotide sequence: TGTGCCAGCAGCCTCCTGGGACTAGCGGGGGGTTGGGCCTACAATGAGCAGTTCTTC. Translating it yields CASSLLGLAGGWAYNEQFF. This sequence joins TRBV7-6 and TRBJ2-1; 15 bases are a match to TRBD2. V shed 5 bases and J 2 bases; nucleotides not matched to a gene: 10. This CDR3 has 19 amino acids. Germline CDR1 is SGHVS and CDR2 is FNYEAQ.

The chain couples TRBV25-1 to TRBJ2-2; no clear D. Trimming left V 3 bases short and J 6 bases short, with 11 bases between. The CDR3 consists of 14 residues. Germline assignment: CDR1 MGHDK and CDR2 SYGVNS. For the CDR3, the DNA is TGTGCCAGCAGTGACCCTAGAATTTCCGGGGAGCTGTTTTTT. Translated: CASSDPRISGELFF.

The V call is TRBV5-1, the J call TRBJ2-7, with D hard to call. Trimming removed 4 bases from V and 4 bases from J, with 15 bases in between. CDR1 SGHRS and CDR2 YFSETQ come from the germline V gene. The CDR3 runs to 14 residues. The CDR3 protein is CASSPGTTNYEQYF. CDR3 nucleotides: TGCGCCAGCAGCCCCGGAACTACTAATTACGAGCAGTACTTC.

The CDR3 loop is CASSSLTTPYEQYF. CDR3 nucleotides: TGTGCCAGCAGCTCTCTAACCACTCCCTACGAGCAGTACTTC. V gene TRBV7-8 combines with J gene TRBJ2-7; unclear D gene. The CDR3 spans 14 residues. Trimming cost V 4 bases and J 2 bases, with 12 bases left between them. From germline, CDR1 is SGHVS and CDR2 FQNEAQ.

The chain carries TRBV6-5 and TRBJ1-1; D unclear. The CDR3 has 15 amino acids. V was shortened by 7 bases and J by 0 bases, with 15 bases between the two germline ends. Germline V lookup: CDR1 MNHEY, CDR2 SVGAGI. Written as DNA, the CDR3 is TGTGCCAGCAAACTAGGACGTAAGATGAACACTGAAGCTTTCTTT. Its protein product is CASKLGRKMNTEAFF.

V gene TRBV4-2 combines with J gene TRBJ1-6; D gene ambiguous. The CDR3 contains 15 residues. Trimming cost V 2 bases and J 9 bases, with 14 bases left between them. Germline-derived CDR1 and CDR2 are LGHNA and YNFKEQ. In DNA, the CDR3 is TGTGCCAGCAGCCAAAATGGTCGGGCGGGTTCACCCCTCCACTTT. This sequence encodes CASSQNGRAGSPLHF.

The chain joins TRBV6-4 to TRBJ2-7; D is unclear. Trimming took off 2 bases at V and 5 bases at J, with 10 bases between the two ends. There are 13 residues in the CDR3. Germline lookup yields CDR1 MRHNA and CDR2 SNTAGT. The CDR3 is CASSDRFSNEQYF. Here the CDR3 DNA reads TGTGCCAGCAGTGACCGGTTTTCAAACGAGCAGTACTTC.